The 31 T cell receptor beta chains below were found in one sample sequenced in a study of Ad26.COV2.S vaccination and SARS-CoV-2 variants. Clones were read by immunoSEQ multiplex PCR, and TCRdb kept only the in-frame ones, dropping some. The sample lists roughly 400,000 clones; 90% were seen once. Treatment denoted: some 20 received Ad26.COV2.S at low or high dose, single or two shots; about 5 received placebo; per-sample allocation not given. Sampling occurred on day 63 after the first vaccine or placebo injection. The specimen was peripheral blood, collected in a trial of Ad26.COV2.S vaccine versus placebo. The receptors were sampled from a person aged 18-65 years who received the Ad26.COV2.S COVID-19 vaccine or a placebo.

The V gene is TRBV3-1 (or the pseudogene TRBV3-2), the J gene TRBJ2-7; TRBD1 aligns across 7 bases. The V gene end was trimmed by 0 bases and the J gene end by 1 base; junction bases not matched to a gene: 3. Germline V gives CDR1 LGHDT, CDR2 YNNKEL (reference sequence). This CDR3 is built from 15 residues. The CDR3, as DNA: TGTGCCAGCAGCCAAGAAGTGGACAGGTCCTACGAGCAGTACTTC. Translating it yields CASSQEVDRSYEQYF.

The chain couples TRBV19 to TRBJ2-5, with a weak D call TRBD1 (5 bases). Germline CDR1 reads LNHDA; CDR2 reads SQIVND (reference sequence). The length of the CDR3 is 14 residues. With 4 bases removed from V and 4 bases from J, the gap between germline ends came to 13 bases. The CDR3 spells CASSTQGVPETQYF. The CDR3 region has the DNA TGTGCCAGTAGTACCCAAGGGGTGCCAGAGACCCAGTACTTC. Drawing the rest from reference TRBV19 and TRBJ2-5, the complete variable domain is DGGITQSPKYLFRKEGQNVTLSCEQNLNHDAMYWYRQDPGQGLRLIYYSQIVNDFQKGDIAEGYSVSREKKESFPLTVTSAQKNPTAFYLCASSTQGVPETQYFGPGTRLLVL.

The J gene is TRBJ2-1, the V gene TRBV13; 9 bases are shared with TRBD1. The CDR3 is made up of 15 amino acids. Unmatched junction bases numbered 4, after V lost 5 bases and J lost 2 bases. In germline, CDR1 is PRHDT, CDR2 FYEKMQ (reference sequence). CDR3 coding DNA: TGTGCCAGCAGCATCGGACAGGGGACCTACAATGAGCAGTTCTTC. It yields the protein CASSIGQGTYNEQFF.

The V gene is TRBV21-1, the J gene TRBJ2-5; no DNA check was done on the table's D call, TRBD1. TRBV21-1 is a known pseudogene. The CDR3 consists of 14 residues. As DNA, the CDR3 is TGTGCCAGCAGCAGGGACAGGGGGCGAGAGACCCAGTACTTC. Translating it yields CASSRDRGRETQYF.

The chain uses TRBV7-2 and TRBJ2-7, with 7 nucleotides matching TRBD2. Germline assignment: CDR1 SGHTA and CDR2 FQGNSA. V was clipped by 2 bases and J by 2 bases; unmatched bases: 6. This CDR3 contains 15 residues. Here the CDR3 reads CASSLYLGRTYEQYF. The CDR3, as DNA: TGTGCCAGCAGCTTATATCTCGGGAGGACCTACGAGCAGTACTTC.

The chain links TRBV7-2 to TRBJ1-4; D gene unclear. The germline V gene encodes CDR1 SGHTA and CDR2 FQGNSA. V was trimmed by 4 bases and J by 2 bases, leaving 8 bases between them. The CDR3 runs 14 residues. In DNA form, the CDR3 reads TGTGCCAGCAGCTCTGTAGCGACTAATGAAAAACTGTTTTTT. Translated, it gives CASSSVATNEKLFF.

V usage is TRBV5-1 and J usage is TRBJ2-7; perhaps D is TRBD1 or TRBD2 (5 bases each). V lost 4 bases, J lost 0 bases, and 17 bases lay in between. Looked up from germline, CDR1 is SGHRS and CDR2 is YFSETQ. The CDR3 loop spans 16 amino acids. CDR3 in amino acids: CASSPTGPSSSYEQYF. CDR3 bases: TGCGCCAGCAGCCCCACGGGGCCCTCTAGCTCCTACGAGCAGTACTTC.

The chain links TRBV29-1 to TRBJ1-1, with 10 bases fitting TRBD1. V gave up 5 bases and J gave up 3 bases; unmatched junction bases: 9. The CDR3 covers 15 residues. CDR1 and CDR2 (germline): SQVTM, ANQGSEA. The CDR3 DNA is TGCAGCGTTATTGACAGGGGGCGCAGGGACACTGAAGCTTTCTTT. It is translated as CSVIDRGRRDTEAFF.

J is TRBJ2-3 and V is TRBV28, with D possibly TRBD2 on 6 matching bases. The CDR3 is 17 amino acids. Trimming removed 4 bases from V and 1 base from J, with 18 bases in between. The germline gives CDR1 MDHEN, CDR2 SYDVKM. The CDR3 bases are TGTGCCAGCAGTTACGCCGGATCGGCTAGCGGCACAGATACGCAGTATTTT. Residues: CASSYAGSASGTDTQYF.

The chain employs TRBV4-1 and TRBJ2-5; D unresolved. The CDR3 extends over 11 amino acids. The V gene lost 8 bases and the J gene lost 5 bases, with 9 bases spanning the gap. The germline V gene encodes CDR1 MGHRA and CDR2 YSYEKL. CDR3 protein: CASAHEETQYF. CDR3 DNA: TGCGCCAGCGCTCACGAGGAGACCCAGTACTTC.

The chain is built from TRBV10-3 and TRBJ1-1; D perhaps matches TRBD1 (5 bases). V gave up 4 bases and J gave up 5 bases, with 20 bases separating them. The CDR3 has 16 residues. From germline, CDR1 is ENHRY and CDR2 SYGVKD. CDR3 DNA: TGTGCCATCAGTGTATCCATTCAGGGAACGGGTACTGAAGCTTTCTTT. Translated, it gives CAISVSIQGTGTEAFF.

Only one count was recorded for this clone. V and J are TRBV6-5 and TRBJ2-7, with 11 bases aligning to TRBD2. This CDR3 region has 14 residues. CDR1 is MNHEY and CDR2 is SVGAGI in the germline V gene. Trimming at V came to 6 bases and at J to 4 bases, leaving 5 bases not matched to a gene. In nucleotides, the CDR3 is TGTGCCAGCAGAACAACTAGCGGGAGTTACGAGCAGTACTTC. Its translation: CASRTTSGSYEQYF.

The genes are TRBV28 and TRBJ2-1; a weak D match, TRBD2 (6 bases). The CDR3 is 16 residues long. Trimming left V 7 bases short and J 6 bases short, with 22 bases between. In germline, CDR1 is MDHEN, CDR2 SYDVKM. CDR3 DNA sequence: TGTGCCAGCAACCATCCGGTGAGGGCCGGGGGCAATGAGCAGTTCTTC. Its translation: CASNHPVRAGGNEQFF. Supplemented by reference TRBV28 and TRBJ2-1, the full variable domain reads DVKVTQSSRYLVKRTGEKVFLECVQDMDHENMFWYRQDPGLGLRLIYFSYDVKMKEKGDIPEGYSVSREKKERFSLILESASTNQTSMYLCASNHPVRAGGNEQFFGPGTRLTVL.

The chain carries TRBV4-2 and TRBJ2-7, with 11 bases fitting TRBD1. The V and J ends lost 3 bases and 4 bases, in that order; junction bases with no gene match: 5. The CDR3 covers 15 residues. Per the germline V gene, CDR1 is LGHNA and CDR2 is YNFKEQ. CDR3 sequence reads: CASSHPGQGVYEQYF. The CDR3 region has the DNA TGTGCCAGCAGCCACCCGGGACAGGGGGTTTACGAGCAGTACTTC.

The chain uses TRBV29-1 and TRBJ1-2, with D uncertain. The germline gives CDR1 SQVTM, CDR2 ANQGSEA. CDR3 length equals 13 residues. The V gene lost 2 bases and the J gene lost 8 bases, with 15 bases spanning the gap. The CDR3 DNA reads TGCAGCGTTGAAAAGGCCTTGGCGATCGGCTACACCTTC. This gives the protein CSVEKALAIGYTF. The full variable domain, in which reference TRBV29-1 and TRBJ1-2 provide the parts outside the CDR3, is SAVISQKPSRDICQRGTSLTIQCQVDSQVTMMFWYRQQPGQSLTLIATANQGSEATYESGFVIDKFPISRPNLTFSTLTVSNMSPEDSSIYLCSVEKALAIGYTFGSGTRLTVV.

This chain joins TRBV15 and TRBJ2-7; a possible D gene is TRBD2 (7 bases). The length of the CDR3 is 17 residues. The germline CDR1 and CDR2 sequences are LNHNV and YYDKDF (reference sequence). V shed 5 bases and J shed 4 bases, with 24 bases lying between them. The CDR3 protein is CATSPQPGGLVRYEQYF. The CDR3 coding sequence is TGTGCCACCAGCCCCCAACCCGGGGGGCTGGTTCGGTACGAGCAGTACTTC.

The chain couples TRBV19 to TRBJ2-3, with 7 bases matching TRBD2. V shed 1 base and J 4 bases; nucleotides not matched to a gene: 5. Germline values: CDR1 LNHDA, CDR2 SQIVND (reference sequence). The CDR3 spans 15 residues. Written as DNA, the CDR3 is TGTGCCAGTAGTATAGCCGGGAGCGGGGCAGATACGCAGTATTTT. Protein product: CASSIAGSGADTQYF.

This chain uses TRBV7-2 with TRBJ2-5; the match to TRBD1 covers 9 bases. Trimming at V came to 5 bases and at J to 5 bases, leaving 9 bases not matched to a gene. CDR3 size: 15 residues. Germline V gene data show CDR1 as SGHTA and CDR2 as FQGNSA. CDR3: CASSLPGQGEETQYF. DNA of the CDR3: TGTGCCAGCAGCCTACCGGGACAGGGAGAGGAGACCCAGTACTTC. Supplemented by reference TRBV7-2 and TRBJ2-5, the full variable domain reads GAGVSQSPSNKVTEKGKDVELRCDPISGHTALYWYRQSLGQGLEFLIYFQGNSAPDKSGLPSDRFSAERTGGSVSTLTIQRTQQEDSAVYLCASSLPGQGEETQYFGPGTRLLVL.

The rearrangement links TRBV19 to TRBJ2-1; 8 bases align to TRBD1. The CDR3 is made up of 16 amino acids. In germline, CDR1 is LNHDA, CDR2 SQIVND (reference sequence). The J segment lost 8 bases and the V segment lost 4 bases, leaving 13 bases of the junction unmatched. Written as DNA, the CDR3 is TGTGCCAGTAGTACGTCCCCGGACAGGGCAGAAGATGAGCAGTTCTTC. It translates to CASSTSPDRAEDEQFF.

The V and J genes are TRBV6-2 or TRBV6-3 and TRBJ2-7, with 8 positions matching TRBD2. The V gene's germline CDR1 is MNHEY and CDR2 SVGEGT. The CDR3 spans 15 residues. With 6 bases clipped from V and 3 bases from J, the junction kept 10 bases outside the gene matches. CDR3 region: CASSHRTSRNYEQYF. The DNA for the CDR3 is TGTGCCAGCAGCCACCGGACTAGCCGTAACTACGAGCAGTACTTC.

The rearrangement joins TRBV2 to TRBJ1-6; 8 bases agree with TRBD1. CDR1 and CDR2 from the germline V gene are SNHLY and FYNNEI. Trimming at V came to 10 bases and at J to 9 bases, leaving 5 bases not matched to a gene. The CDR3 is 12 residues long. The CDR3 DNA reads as TGTGCCATCGGGACAGGTTTTTCACCCCTCCACTTT. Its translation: CAIGTGFSPLHF.

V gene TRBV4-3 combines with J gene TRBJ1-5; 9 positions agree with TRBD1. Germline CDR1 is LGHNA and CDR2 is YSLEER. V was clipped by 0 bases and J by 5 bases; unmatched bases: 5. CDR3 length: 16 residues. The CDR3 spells CASSQDMGQGDQPQHF. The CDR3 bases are TGCGCCAGCAGCCAAGATATGGGACAGGGCGATCAGCCCCAGCATTTT.

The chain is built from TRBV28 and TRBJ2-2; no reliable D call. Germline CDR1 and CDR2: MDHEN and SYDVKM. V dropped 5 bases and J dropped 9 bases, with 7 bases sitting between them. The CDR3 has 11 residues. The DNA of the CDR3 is TGTGCCAGCAGTCCGAATAGGGAGCTGTTTTTT. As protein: CASSPNRELFF.

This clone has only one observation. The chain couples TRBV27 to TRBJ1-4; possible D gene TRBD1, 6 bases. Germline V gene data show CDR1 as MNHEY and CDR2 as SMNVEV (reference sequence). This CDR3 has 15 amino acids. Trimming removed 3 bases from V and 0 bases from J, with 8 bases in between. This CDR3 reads CASSFRTATNEKLFF. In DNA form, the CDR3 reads TGTGCCAGCAGTTTTAGGACAGCAACTAATGAAAAACTGTTTTTT. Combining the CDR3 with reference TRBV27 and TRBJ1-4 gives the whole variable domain EAQVTQNPRYLITVTGKKLTVTCSQNMNHEYMSWYRQDPGLGLRQIYYSMNVEVTDKGDVPEGYKVSRKEKRNFPLILESPSPNQTSLYFCASSFRTATNEKLFFGSGTQLSVL.

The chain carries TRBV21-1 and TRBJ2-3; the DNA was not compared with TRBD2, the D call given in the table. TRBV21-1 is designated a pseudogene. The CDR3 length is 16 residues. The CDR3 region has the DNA TGTGCCAGCAGCAAAGGTACTAACGGTCCCCAGGATACGCAGTATTTT. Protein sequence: CASSKGTNGPQDTQYF.

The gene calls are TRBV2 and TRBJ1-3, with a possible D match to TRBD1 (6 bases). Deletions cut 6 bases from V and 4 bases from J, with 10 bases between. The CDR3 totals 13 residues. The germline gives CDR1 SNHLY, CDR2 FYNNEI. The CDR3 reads CASRSGVGNTIYF. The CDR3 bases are TGTGCCAGCAGGTCAGGGGTCGGAAACACCATATATTTT. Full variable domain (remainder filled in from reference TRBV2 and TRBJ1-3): EPEVTQTPSHQVTQMGQEVILRCVPISNHLYFYWYRQILGQKVEFLVSFYNNEISEKSEIFDDQFSVERPDGSNFTLKIRSTKLEDSAMYFCASRSGVGNTIYFGEGSWLTVV.

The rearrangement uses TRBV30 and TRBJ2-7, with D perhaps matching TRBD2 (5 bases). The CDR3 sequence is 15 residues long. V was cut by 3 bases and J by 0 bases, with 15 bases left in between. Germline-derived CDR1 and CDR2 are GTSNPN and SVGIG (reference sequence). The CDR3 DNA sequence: TGTGCCTGGAGGAGGGTAGCAGTCAGCTCCTACGAGCAGTACTTC. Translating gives CAWRRVAVSSYEQYF. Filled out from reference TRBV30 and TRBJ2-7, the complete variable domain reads SQTIHQWPATLVQPVGSPLSLECTVEGTSNPNLYWYRQAAGRGLQLLFYSVGIGQISSEVPQNLSASRPQDRQFILSSKKLLLSDSGFYLCAWRRVAVSSYEQYFGPGTRLTVT.

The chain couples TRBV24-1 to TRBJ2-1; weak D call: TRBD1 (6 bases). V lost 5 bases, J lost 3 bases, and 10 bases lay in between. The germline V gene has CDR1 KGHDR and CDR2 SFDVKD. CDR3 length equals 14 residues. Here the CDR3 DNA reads TGTGCCACCAGTGGGACAGCCCTCTACAATGAGCAGTTCTTC. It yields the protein CATSGTALYNEQFF.

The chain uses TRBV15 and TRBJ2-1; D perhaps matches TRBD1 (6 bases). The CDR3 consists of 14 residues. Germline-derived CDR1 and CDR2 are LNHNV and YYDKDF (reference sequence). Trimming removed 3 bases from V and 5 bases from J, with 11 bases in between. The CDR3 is CATSRSRGNNEQFF. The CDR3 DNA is TGTGCCACCAGCAGGAGCAGGGGAAACAATGAGCAGTTCTTC. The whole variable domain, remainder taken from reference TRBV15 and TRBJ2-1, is DAMVIQNPRYQVTQFGKPVTLSCSQTLNHNVMYWYQQKSSQAPKLLFHYYDKDFNNEADTPDNFQSRRPNTSFCFLDIRSPGLGDTAMYLCATSRSRGNNEQFFGPGTRLTVL.

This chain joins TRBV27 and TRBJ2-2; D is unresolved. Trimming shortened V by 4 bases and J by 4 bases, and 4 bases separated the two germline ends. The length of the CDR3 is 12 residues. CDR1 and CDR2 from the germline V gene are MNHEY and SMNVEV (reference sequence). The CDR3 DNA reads TGTGCCAGCAGTTGGGGCACCGGGGAGCTGTTTTTT. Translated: CASSWGTGELFF.

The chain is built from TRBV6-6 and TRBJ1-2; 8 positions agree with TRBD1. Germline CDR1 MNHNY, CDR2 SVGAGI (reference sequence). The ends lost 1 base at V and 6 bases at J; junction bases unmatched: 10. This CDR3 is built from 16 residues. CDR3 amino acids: CASSYWPGTGGDGYTF. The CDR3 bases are TGTGCCAGCAGTTACTGGCCTGGGACAGGTGGAGATGGCTACACCTTC.